This T cell receptor (beta chain) was profiled in a study of CD8+ T cells in alopecia areata. Study details: Each of the treated patients was given oral tofacitinib, 5 to 10 mg twice daily, for moderate-to-severe alopecia areata. Among treated patients, severity was scored by affected scalp area percentage.

Treatment: oral pan-JAK inhibitor, 5-10 mg twice daily. Investigators isolated RNA and reverse transcribed it into cDNA to act as the sequencing template. Some clones are missing from TCRdb's copy, which holds only in-frame ones; the method was immunoSEQ multiplex PCR. The table lists about 180,000 clones, around 51% of them singletons. V lost 5 bases and J 6 bases, leaving 6 bases between the germline ends. CDR3 length: 10 residues. Germline values: CDR1 GTSNPN, CDR2 SVGIG (reference sequence). Of note for this clone: Antigen unknown.

General observations from the study: Given one nonresponder, whether baseline CD8+ expansion relates to response remains uncertain.

V gene TRBV30 combines with J gene TRBJ2-3; no reliable D call. The sequence came from a human donor with alopecia areata. Specimen: CD8+ T cells sorted from blood, collected at week 52, from a patient treated with tofacitinib. The CDR3 DNA follows: TGTGCCTGGCTGCGGGATACGCAGTATTTT. Translating it yields CAWLRDTQYF.